This TCR beta chain is from a study of Ad26.COV2.S vaccination and SARS-CoV-2 variants. Treatment denoted: 19 received Ad26.COV2.S at low or high dose, single or two shots; roughly five received placebo; per-sample allocation not given. Collection of the samples took place on day 63 after the first injection of vaccine or placebo. Repertoires were generated with immunoSEQ multiplex PCR, while TCRdb's copy carries only in-frame clones and drops some. The table shows 380,000 or so clones, with roughly 89% occurring only once. Trimming shortened V by 2 bases and J by 0 bases, and 10 bases separated the two germline ends. This CDR3 is built from 15 residues. Germline V gene lookup returns CDR1 SEHNR and CDR2 FQNEAQ (reference sequence).

The chain uses TRBV7-9 and TRBJ1-1; D remains ambiguous. This clonotype originated in a person aged 18-60 years who received the Ad26.COV2.S COVID-19 vaccine or a placebo. The material sequenced was peripheral blood, taken in a trial of Ad26.COV2.S vaccine versus placebo. The CDR3 region has the DNA TGTGCCAGCAGCTTATTAGAGGTATTGAACACTGAAGCTTTCTTT. It yields the protein CASSLLEVLNTEAFF.